This T cell receptor (beta chain) was documented in a study of cytomegalovirus exposure and HLA in healthy donors. The PCR contained 60 Vbeta and 13 Jbeta primers. Per the original methods: Some 11 million shared chains were among the about 80 million unique TCR beta chains that a later analysis counted. The table came from immunoSEQ multiplex PCR; TCRdb's copy has only in-frame clones and leaves some out. V, J and clone size are taken as reported in that table, and D and trimming were inferred from the DNA itself. This sample has under 200,000 clones, with around 80% found just once. With respect to this clone: Antigen specificity is unknown.

General study results and limits: The study assumed roughly uniform donor sequencing depth for presence/absence analyses. According to reports, the classifier identified cytomegalovirus status with high specificity and sensitivity.

This CDR3 has 16 residues. Germline loops: CDR1 SEHNR, CDR2 FQNEAQ (reference sequence). V was pared by 5 bases and J by 5 bases, with 21 bases between. The sequence came from a woman between 50 and 59 years old in good health and CMV-seronegative. The source material was PBMCs. V and J are TRBV7-9 and TRBJ2-5, with D perhaps matching TRBD2 (6 bases). DNA for the CDR3: TGTGCCAGCAGCGCGACGGACTGGCAGAGCGGGGAGACCCAGTACTTC. This encodes CASSATDWQSGETQYF.